This entry lists 15 T cell receptor beta chains sequenced from one sample in a study of blood T cells in healthy people across ages. Combining a sample-barcoded 5' primer with a J-beta primer mix, a second PCR ran for roughly 7 to 11 cycles. Using its own MiXCR run on the 5' RACE reads, TCRdb lists one record per CDR3 protein. The data hold 1.5 million to 2 million distinct CDR3 sequences, with almost 35% observed a single time. Sample: blood. Every receptor here comes from a woman in her twenties or thirties in good health.

Details on this clonotype: At one end, the junction sequence differs from germline, possibly due to a read error. The CDR3 sequence: CTSSPEGAEQYF. The CDR3 DNA follows: TGTACCAGCAGTCCCGAGGGCGCCGAGCAGTACTTC. This rearrangement joins TRBV27 to TRBJ2-7, with D possibly being TRBD2 (5 bases). The CDR3 loop spans 12 amino acids. CDR1 MNHEY and CDR2 SMNVEV come from the germline V gene (reference sequence).

CDR3 DNA sequence: TGTGCCTGGAGGACTAGCGGGAGACGAAATACGCAGTATTTT. Its translation: CAWRTSGRRNTQYF. The chain couples TRBV30 to TRBJ2-3; TRBD2 matches 12 bases. This CDR3 has 14 residues. After removal of 3 bases from V and 7 bases from J, the junction contained 5 bases not matched to a gene. CDR1 GTSNPN and CDR2 SVGIG come from the germline V gene (reference sequence).

For this clonotype: The junction shows a germline mismatch at one end, possibly a read error. This sequence joins TRBV7-8 and TRBJ2-5, with a weak D call TRBD1 (5 bases). There are 12 residues in the CDR3. The V gene's germline CDR1 is SGHVS and CDR2 FQNEAQ. CDR3 coding DNA: TGTGCCAGCAAGGGGTACCAAGAGATCCAGTACTTC. Its translation is CASKGYQEIQYF. The whole variable domain, remainder taken from reference TRBV7-8 and TRBJ2-5, is GAGVSQSPRYKVAKRGQDVALRCDPISGHVSLFWYQQALGQGPEFLTYFQNEAQLDKSGLPSDRFFAERPEGSVSTLKIQRTQQEDSAVYLCASKGYQEIQYFGPGTRLLVL.

This clonotype was counted many times. The chain carries TRBV28 and TRBJ2-7; TRBD1 matches at 7 bases. This CDR3 region has 13 residues. Germline V gives CDR1 MDHEN, CDR2 SYDVKM. The J segment lost 10 bases and the V segment lost 7 bases, leaving 13 bases of the junction unmatched. CDR3 sequence reads: CASTEGTAGDQYF. CDR3 nucleotides: TGTGCCAGCACCGAGGGGACAGCTGGAGACCAGTACTTC. The whole variable domain, filled in from reference TRBV28 and TRBJ2-7, reads DVKVTQSSRYLVKRTGEKVFLECVQDMDHENMFWYRQDPGLGLRLIYFSYDVKMKEKGDIPEGYSVSREKKERFSLILESASTNQTSMYLCASTEGTAGDQYFGPGTRLTVT.

This clonotype was observed a few times. The rearrangement links TRBV5-1 to TRBJ2-5, with TRBD1 matching 10 bases. Trimming took 4 bases from V and 10 from J; bases not matched to a gene: 10. Germline CDR1 and CDR2: SGHRS and YFSETQ. This CDR3 region has 14 residues. CDR3 in DNA: TGCGCCAGCAGCGTCCGACAGGGGGCCGGAATCCAGTACTTC. It specifies CASSVRQGAGIQYF.

The chain is built from TRBV12-3 or TRBV12-4 and TRBJ2-1, with 15 bases lining up with TRBD2. This CDR3 is built from 16 residues. The ends lost 6 bases at V and 9 bases at J; junction bases unmatched: 9. The CDR3 spells CASSPTGLAGGVEQFF. The CDR3 DNA sequence: TGTGCCAGCAGCCCTACGGGACTAGCGGGAGGTGTTGAGCAGTTCTTC.

The V gene is TRBV28, the J gene TRBJ2-5, with 8 bases that match TRBD1. This CDR3 is 15 amino acids long. J lost 4 bases, V lost 5 bases, and 9 bases had no gene match. Germline V gives CDR1 MDHEN, CDR2 SYDVKM. DNA for the CDR3: TGTGCCAGCAGTACCCGGACAGGGTTGGGAGAGACCCAGTACTTC. Its protein product is CASSTRTGLGETQYF.

The rearrangement links TRBV27 to TRBJ2-1; tentative D call: TRBD1 (5 bases). CDR1 and CDR2 (germline): MNHEY, SMNVEV (reference sequence). The CDR3 has 17 amino acids. Deletions cut 5 bases from V and 6 bases from J, with 23 bases between. This CDR3 is CASSPRTIFLVPNEQFF. CDR3 nucleotide sequence: TGTGCCAGCAGTCCAAGGACAATTTTTCTAGTTCCCAATGAGCAGTTCTTC.

As regards this clonotype: At one of its ends the junction is not consistent with the germline gene, which may arise from a read error. This chain links TRBV20-1 with TRBJ2-5, with D perhaps matching TRBD2 (6 bases). Germline V lookup: CDR1 DFQATT, CDR2 SNEGSKA (reference sequence). The CDR3 is 16 residues long. Here the CDR3 DNA reads TGCAGTGCCGGAGCCCGGAACGGGAGACACCAAGAGGCCCAGTACTTC. Its protein product is CSAGARNGRHQEAQYF.

V and J are TRBV14 and TRBJ1-4, with TRBD1 as a possible D gene (5 bases). The V end was cut by 4 bases, the J end by 8 bases, with 14 bases between. The CDR3 loop spans 14 amino acids. Germline CDR1 reads SGHDN; CDR2 reads FVKESK. In nucleotides, the CDR3 is TGTGCCAGCAGCCCTCGCCAGGGCCGGGAAAAACTGTTTTTT. This encodes CASSPRQGREKLFF. Together with reference TRBV14 and TRBJ1-4, the CDR3 gives the full variable domain: EAGVTQFPSHSVIEKGQTVTLRCDPISGHDNLYWYRRVMGKEIKFLLHFVKESKQDESGMPNNRFLAERTGGTYSTLKVQPAELEDSGVYFCASSPRQGREKLFFGSGTQLSVL.

The rearrangement joins TRBV20-1 to TRBJ2-5; 7 bases agree with TRBD2. V gave up 5 bases and J gave up 5 bases; unmatched junction bases: 20. Germline V gene data show CDR1 as DFQATT and CDR2 as SNEGSKA (reference sequence). This CDR3 is built from 17 residues. The CDR3 loop reads CSAPLRDYTPGEETQYF. The DNA of the CDR3 is TGCAGTGCTCCACTCCGGGACTACACCCCGGGCGAGGAGACCCAGTACTTC.

The chain uses TRBV6-5 and TRBJ2-5; possible D gene TRBD1, 6 bases. Germline CDR1 and CDR2: MNHEY and SVGAGI. Trimming took off 7 bases at V and 11 bases at J, with 17 bases between the two ends. The CDR3 totals 12 residues. The CDR3 bases are TGTGCCAGCAAGGGGGTAGGGGCAGAGCAGTACTTC. Translated, it gives CASKGVGAEQYF.

As concerns this clonotype: A read error may produce the germline difference seen at one junction end. V usage is TRBV12-3 or TRBV12-4 and J usage is TRBJ2-3; possible D gene TRBD1, 6 bases. CDR3 size: 14 residues. CDR3 loop: CASSPPARTDAQYF. DNA for the CDR3: TGTGCCAGCAGTCCCCCAGCGAGGACAGATGCGCAGTATTTT.

This clonotype was detected only a few times. The chain uses TRBV14 and TRBJ2-6, with D tentatively TRBD1 (5 bases). The CDR3 runs 16 residues. CDR1 is SGHDN and CDR2 is FVKESK in the germline V gene. V lost 2 bases and J 2 bases, leaving 10 bases between the germline ends. The CDR3 loop reads CASSQSWGAGANVLTF. The CDR3 region has the DNA TGTGCCAGCAGCCAAAGTTGGGGCGCTGGGGCCAACGTCCTGACTTTC. Looking up the rest from reference TRBV14 and TRBJ2-6 gives the full variable domain: EAGVTQFPSHSVIEKGQTVTLRCDPISGHDNLYWYRRVMGKEIKFLLHFVKESKQDESGMPNNRFLAERTGGTYSTLKVQPAELEDSGVYFCASSQSWGAGANVLTFGAGSRLTVL.

This clonotype was counted only a few times. The chain joins TRBV27 to TRBJ1-4, with a possible D match to TRBD1 (6 bases). Germline lookup yields CDR1 MNHEY and CDR2 SMNVEV (reference sequence). This CDR3 has 15 amino acids. The ends were cut back, 1 base at V and 3 bases at J, with 9 bases in the middle. In DNA, the CDR3 is TGTGCCAGCAGTTTATGGGGGCGCCCTAATGAAAAACTGTTTTTT. This encodes CASSLWGRPNEKLFF.